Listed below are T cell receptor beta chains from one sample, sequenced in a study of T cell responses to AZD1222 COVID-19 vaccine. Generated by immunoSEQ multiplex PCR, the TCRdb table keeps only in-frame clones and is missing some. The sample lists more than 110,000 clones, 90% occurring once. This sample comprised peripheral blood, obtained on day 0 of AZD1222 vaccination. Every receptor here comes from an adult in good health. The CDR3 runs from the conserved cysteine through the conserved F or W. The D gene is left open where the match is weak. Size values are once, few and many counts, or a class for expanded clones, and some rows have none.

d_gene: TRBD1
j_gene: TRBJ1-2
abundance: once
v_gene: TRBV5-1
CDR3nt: TGCGCCAGCAGCTTGGTTAACAGGGGTAGTGGCTACACCTTC
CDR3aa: CASSLVNRGSGYTF

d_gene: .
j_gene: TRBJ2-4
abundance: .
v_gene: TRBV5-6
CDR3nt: TGTGCCAGCAGCTCGCCAGCGATTCGAAACATTCAGTACTTC
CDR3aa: CASSSPAIRNIQYF

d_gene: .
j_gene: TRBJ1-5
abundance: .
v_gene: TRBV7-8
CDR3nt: TGTGCCAGCAGCAGTCCGGACAGATCGTACAATCAGCCCCAGCATTTT
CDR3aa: CASSSPDRSYNQPQHF

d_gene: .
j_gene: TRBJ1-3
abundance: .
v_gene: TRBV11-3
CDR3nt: TGTGCCAGCAGCTCGGGGCCCAGCTCTGGAAACACCATATATTTT
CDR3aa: CASSSGPSSGNTIYF

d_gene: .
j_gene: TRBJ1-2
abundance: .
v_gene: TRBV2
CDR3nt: TGTGCCAGCAGTGACCCCCGGGGGGGCGAGCGGAATGGCTACACCTTC
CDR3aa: CASSDPRGGERNGYTF

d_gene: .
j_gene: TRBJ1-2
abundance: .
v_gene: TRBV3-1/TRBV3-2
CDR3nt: TGTGCCAGCAGCCAAGATGATGGCTATGGCTACACCTTC
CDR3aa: CASSQDDGYGYTF

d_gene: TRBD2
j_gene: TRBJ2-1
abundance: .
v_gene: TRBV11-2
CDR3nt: TGTGCCAGCAGCTTACTCCGACTAGCGGGAGCCTACAATGAGCAGTTCTTC
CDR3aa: CASSLLRLAGAYNEQFF

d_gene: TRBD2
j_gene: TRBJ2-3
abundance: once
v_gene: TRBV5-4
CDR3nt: TGTGCCAGCAGCGCGGGACTAGCGGGGTCCCGCACAGATACGCAGTATTTT
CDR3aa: CASSAGLAGSRTDTQYF

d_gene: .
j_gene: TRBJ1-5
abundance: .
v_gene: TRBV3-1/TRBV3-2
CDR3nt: TGTGCCAGCAGCCAAGGCCACTATCAGCCCCAGCATTTT
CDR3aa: CASSQGHYQPQHF

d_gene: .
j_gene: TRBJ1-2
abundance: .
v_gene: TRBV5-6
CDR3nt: TGTGCCAGCCGATTTGGGAGCTATGGCTACACCTTC
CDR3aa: CASRFGSYGYTF

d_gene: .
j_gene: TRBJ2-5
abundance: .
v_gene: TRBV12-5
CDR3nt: TGTGCTAGTGGTGGGGGACGGCGAGAGACCCAGTACTTC
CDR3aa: CASGGGRRETQYF

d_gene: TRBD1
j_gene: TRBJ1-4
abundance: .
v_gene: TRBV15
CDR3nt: TGTGCCACCAGCAGAGGGAGGGGACAGGGAACGGAAAAACTGTTTTTT
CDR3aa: CATSRGRGQGTEKLFF

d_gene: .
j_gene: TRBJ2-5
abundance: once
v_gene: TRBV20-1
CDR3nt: TGCAGTGCTAGTCCTCAGGGCACTTCTTTGACCCAGTACTTC
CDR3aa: CSASPQGTSLTQYF

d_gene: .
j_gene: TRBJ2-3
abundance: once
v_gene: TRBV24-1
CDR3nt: TGTGCCACCAGTGGGACAGCCGAGGGGGATACGCAGTATTTT
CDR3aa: CATSGTAEGDTQYF

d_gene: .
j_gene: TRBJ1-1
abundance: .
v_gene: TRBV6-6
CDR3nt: TGTGCCAGCAGCCCCAGGGGCATGAACACTGAAGCTTTCTTT
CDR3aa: CASSPRGMNTEAFF

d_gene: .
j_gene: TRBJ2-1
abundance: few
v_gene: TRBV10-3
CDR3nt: TGTGCCATCAGTGATGGCTCGGCGGAGACTAATGAGCAGTTCTTC
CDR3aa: CAISDGSAETNEQFF

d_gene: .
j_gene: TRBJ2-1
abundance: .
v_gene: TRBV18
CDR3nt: TGTGCCAGCTCACCAGCTGGTAATGAGCAGTTCTTC
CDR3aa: CASSPAGNEQFF

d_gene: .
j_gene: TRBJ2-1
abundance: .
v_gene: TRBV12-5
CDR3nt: TGTGCTAGTCTCCTCTCAGGTCGGGAGCAGTTCTTC
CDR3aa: CASLLSGREQFF

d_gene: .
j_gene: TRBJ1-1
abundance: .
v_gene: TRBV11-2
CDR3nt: TGTGCCAGCAGCTTATTAGACCCAACCACTGAAGCTTTCTTT
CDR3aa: CASSLLDPTTEAFF

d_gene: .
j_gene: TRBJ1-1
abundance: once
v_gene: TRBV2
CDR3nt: TGTGCCAGCGACTACCGGGGATTGGCTGAAGCTTTCTTT
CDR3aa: CASDYRGLAEAFF